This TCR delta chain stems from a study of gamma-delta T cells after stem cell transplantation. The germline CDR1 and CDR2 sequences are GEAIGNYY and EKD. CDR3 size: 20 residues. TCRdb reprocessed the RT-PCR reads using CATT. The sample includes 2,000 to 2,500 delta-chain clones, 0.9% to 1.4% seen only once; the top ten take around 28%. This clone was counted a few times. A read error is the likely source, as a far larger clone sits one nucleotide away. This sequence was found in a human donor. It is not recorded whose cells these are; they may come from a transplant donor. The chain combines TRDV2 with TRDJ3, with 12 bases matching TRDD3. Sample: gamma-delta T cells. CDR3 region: CARDTVLGDTHSWDTRQMFF. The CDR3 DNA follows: TGTGCCCGTGACACCGTACTGGGGGATACTCACTCCTGGGACACCCGACAGATGTTTTTC.